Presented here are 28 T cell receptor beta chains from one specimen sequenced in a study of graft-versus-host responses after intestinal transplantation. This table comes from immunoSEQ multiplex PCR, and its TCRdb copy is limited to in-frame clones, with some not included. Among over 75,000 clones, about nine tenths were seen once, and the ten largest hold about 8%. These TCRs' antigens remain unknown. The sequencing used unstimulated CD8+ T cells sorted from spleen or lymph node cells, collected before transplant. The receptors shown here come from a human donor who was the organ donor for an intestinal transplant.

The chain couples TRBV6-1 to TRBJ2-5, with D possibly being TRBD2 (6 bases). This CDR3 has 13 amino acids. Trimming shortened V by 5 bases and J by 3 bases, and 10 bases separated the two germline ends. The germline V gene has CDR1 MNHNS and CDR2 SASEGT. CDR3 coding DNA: TGTGCCAGCAGTAATACGGGGGAAGAGACCCAGTACTTC. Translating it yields CASSNTGEETQYF.

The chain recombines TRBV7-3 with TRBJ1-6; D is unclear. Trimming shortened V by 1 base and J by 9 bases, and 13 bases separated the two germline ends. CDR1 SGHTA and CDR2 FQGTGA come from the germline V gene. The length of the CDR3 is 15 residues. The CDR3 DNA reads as TGTGCCAGCAGCTTAATTCGGAATGGGGTTTCACCCCTCCACTTT. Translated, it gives CASSLIRNGVSPLHF.

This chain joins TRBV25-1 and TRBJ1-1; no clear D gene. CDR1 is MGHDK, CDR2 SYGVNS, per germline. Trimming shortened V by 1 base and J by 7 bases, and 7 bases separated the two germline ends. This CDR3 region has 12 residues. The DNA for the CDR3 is TGTGCCAGCAGTGAATTGGACGTTGAAGCTTTCTTT. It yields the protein CASSELDVEAFF. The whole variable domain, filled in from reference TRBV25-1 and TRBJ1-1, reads EADIYQTPRYLVIGTGKKITLECSQTMGHDKMYWYQQDPGMELHLIHYSYGVNSTEKGDLSSESTVSRIRTEHFPLTLESARPSHTSQYLCASSELDVEAFFGQGTRLTVV.

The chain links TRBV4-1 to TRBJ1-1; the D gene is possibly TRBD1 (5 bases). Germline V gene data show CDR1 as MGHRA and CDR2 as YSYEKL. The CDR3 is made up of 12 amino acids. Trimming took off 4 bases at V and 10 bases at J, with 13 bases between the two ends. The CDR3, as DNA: TGCGCCAGCAGCCTTGGGGCAGGGAGAGCTTTCTTT. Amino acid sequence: CASSLGAGRAFF.

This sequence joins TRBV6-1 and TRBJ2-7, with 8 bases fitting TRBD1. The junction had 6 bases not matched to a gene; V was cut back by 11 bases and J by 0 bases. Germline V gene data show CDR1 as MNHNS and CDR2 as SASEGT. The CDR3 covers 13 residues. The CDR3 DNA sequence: TGTGCCGCACTCGGACAGGGCTCCTACGAGCAGTACTTC. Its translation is CAALGQGSYEQYF.

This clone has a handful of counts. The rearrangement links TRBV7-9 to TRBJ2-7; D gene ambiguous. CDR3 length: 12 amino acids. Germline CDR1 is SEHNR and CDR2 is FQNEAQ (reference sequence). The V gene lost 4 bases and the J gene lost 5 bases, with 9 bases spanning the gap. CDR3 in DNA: TGTGCCAGCAGCTGGTGGCTCCACGAGCAGTACTTC. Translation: CASSWWLHEQYF.

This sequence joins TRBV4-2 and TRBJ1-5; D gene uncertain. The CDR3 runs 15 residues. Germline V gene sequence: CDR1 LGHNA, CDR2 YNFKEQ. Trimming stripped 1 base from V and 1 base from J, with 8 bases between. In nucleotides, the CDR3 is TGTGCCAGCAGCCAAGGCCAAAGAAGCAATCAGCCCCAGCATTTT. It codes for CASSQGQRSNQPQHF.

The CDR3, as DNA: TGTGCCAGCAGCTTATTGGGGGGGGGCTATGAGCAGTTCTTC. Translating it yields CASSLLGGGYEQFF. The chain uses TRBV11-1 and TRBJ2-1, with D possibly matching TRBD2 (7 bases). The CDR3 consists of 14 residues. CDR1 is SGHAT and CDR2 is FQDESV in the germline V gene (reference sequence). Trimming cost V 2 bases and J 8 bases, with 13 bases left between them. Combining the CDR3 with reference TRBV11-1 and TRBJ2-1 gives the whole variable domain EAEVAQSPRYKITEKSQAVAFWCDPISGHATLYWYRQILGQGPELLVQFQDESVVDDSQLPKDRFSAERLKGVDSTLKIQPAELGDSAMYLCASSLLGGGYEQFFGPGTRLTVL.

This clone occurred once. The CDR3 sequence: CASILLGTEAFF. In DNA form, the CDR3 reads TGTGCCAGCATCCTTCTTGGCACTGAAGCTTTCTTT. The V and J genes are TRBV6-1 and TRBJ1-1; no definite D call. The germline V gene has CDR1 MNHNS and CDR2 SASEGT. CDR3 length equals 12 residues. Between the trimmed V and J ends, which lost 7 bases and 4 bases, there was a span of 10 bases.

The CDR3 region is CASSLWGTRAFF. The CDR3 DNA is TGTGCCAGCAGCTTATGGGGGACCCGAGCTTTCTTT. The chain couples TRBV7-9 to TRBJ1-1; TRBD1 is a possible D gene (5 bases). V dropped 2 bases and J dropped 10 bases, with 11 bases sitting between them. The CDR3 is 12 residues long. Germline V gives CDR1 SEHNR, CDR2 FQNEAQ (reference sequence).

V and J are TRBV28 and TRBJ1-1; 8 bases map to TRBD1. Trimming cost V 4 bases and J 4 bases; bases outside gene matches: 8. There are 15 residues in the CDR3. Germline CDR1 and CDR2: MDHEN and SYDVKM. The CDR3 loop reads CASSSSGQGGTEAFF. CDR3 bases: TGTGCCAGCAGTTCCTCCGGACAGGGTGGCACTGAAGCTTTCTTT.

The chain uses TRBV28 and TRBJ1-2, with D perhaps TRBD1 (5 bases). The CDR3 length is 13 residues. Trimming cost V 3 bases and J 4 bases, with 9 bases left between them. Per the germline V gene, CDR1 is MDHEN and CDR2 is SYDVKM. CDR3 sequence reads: CASSFSGVYGYTF. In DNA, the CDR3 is TGTGCCAGCAGTTTTTCGGGGGTCTATGGCTACACCTTC.

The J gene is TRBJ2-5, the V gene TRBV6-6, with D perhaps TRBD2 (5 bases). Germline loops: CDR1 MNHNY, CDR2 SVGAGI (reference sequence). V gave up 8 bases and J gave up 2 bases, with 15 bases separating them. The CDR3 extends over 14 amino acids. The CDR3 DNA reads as TGTGCCAGCGTTACTACCCCGGGGCAAGAGACCCAGTACTTC. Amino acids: CASVTTPGQETQYF.

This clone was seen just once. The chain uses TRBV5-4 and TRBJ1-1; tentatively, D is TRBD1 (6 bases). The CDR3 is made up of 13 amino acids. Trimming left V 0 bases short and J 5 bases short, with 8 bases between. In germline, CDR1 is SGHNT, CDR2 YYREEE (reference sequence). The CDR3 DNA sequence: TGTGCCAGCAGCTTGGAGGGGGGGACTGAAGCTTTCTTT. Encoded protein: CASSLEGGTEAFF. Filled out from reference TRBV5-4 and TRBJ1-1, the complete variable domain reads ETGVTQSPTHLIKTRGQQVTLRCSSQSGHNTVSWYQQALGQGPQFIFQYYREEENGRGNFPPRFSGLQFPNYSSELNVNALELDDSALYLCASSLEGGTEAFFGQGTRLTVV.

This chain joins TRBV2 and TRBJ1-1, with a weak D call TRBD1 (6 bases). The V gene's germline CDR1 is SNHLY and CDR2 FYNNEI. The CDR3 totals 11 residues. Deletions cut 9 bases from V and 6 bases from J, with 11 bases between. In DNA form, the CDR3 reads TGTGCCAGGTCAGGGGACGCTGAAGCTTTCTTT. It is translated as CARSGDAEAFF.

The CDR3 sequence: CASSRQDSSYEQYF. CDR3 nucleotides: TGCGCCAGCAGTAGACAGGACAGCTCCTACGAGCAGTACTTC. V usage is TRBV5-1 and J usage is TRBJ2-7; possibly TRBD1 for D (6 bases). Deletions cut 5 bases from V and 0 bases from J, with 12 bases between. This CDR3 comprises 14 residues. CDR1 is SGHRS, CDR2 YFSETQ, per germline.

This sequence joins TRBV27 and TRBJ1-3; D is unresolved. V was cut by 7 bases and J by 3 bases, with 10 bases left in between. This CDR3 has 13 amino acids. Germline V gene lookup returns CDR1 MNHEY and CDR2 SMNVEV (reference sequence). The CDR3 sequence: CASNRPRGNTIYF. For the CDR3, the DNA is TGTGCCAGCAACCGACCCCGTGGAAACACCATATATTTT.

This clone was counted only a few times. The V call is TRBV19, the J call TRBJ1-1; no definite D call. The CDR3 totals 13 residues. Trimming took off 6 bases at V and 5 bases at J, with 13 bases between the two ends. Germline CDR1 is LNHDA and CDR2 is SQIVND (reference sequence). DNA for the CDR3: TGTGCCAGTAGATTGGGTAGTGGGACTGAAGCTTTCTTT. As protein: CASRLGSGTEAFF.

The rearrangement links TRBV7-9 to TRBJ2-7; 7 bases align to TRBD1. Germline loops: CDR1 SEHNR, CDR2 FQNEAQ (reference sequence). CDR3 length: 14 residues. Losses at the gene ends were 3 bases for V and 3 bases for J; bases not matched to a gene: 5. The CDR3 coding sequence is TGTGCCAGCAGCTTGGCGGACAGGTACTACGAGCAGTACTTC. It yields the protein CASSLADRYYEQYF.

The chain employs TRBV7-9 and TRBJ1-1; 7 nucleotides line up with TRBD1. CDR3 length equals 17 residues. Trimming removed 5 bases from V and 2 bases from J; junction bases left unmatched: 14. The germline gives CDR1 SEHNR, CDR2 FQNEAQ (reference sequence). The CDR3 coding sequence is TGTGCCAGCAGCCTTATGCCGGGACAGCCTATCAACACTGAAGCTTTCTTT. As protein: CASSLMPGQPINTEAFF.

The CDR3 bases are TGCGCCAGCAGCCAAACGGACCTCAGCAGCTCCTACGAGCAGTACTTC. Translated, it gives CASSQTDLSSSYEQYF. The chain couples TRBV4-1 to TRBJ2-7; D call uncertain. With 2 bases removed from V and 0 bases from J, the gap between germline ends came to 14 bases. CDR1 is MGHRA, CDR2 YSYEKL, per germline. The CDR3 totals 16 residues.

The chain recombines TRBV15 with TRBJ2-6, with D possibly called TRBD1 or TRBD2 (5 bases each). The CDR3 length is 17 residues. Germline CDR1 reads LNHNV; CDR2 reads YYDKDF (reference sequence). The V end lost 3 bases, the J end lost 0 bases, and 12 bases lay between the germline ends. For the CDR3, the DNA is TGTGCCACCAGCAGGGCCGGGGCCAGCTCTGGGGCCAACGTCCTGACTTTC. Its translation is CATSRAGASSGANVLTF.

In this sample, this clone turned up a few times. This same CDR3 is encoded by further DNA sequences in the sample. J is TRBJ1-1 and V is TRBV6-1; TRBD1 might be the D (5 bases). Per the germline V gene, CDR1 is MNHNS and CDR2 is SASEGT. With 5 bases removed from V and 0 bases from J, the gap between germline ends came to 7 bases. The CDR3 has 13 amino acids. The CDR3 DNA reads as TGTGCCAGCAGTCAGGGCATGAACACTGAAGCTTTCTTT. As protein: CASSQGMNTEAFF.

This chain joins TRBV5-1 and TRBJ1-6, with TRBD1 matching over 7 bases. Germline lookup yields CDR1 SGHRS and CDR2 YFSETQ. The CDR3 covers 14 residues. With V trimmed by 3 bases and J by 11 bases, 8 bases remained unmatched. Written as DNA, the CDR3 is TGCGCCAGCAGCTCCGGGACAGAAGCAGCACCCCTCCACTTT. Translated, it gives CASSSGTEAAPLHF. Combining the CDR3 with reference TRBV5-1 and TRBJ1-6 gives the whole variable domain KAGVTQTPRYLIKTRGQQVTLSCSPISGHRSVSWYQQTPGQGLQFLFEYFSETQRNKGNFPGRFSGRQFSNSRSEMNVSTLELGDSALYLCASSSGTEAAPLHFGNGTRLTVT.

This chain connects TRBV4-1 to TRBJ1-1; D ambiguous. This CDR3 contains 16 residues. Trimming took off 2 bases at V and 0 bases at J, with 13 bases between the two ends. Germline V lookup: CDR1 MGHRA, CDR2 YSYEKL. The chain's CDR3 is CASSQLVTGMNTEAFF. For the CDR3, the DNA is TGCGCCAGCAGCCAATTGGTAACTGGGATGAACACTGAAGCTTTCTTT.

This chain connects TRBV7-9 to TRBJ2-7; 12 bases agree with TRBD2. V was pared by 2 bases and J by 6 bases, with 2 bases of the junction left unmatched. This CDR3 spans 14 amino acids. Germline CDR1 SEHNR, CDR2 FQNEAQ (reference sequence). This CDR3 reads CASSLLAGGFEQYF. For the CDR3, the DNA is TGTGCCAGCAGCTTACTAGCGGGGGGGTTCGAGCAGTACTTC.

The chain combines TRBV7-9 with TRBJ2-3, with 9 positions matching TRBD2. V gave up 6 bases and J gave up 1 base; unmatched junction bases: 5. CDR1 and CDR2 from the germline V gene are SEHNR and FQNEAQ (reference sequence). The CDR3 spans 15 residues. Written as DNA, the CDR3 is TGTGCCAGCAGGCTAGCGGGGAGTGGCACAGATACGCAGTATTTT. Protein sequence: CASRLAGSGTDTQYF.

This CDR3 is CASSSITFRDRPFYEQYF. CDR3 in DNA: TGTGCCAGCAGTTCGATAACCTTCCGGGATAGACCCTTCTACGAGCAGTACTTC. The chain uses TRBV28 and TRBJ2-7, with D tentatively TRBD2 (5 bases). Germline CDR1 is MDHEN and CDR2 is SYDVKM. This CDR3 has 18 amino acids. V was pared by 4 bases and J by 3 bases, with 25 bases between.